These 27 T cell receptor beta chains were all obtained from the same sample, sequenced in a study of post-analysis software for immune sequencing data. General observations from the study: Elevated frequency relative to controls characterized four or five TRBV segments in patients, TRBV5-6, TRBV5-1 and TRBV20-1 among them.

No antigen has been identified for these receptors. TCR beta cDNA libraries included unique molecular identifiers. TCRdb re-called the PCR reads with MiXCR, one entry per CDR3 protein. The data contain about 770,000 distinct CDR3 sequences, roughly 50% of them singletons. The sample taken for sequencing was blood. The receptor source for this set is a girl aged 5-17 years with multiple sclerosis.

Written as DNA, the CDR3 is TGTGCCACCAGTTTCAAAGCGGGAGTGGGAGATACGCAGTATTTT. Its protein product is CATSFKAGVGDTQYF. V and J are TRBV24-1 and TRBJ2-3; TRBD2 aligns across 8 bases. J was trimmed by 5 bases and V by 6 bases; bases with no gene match: 9. Germline V gene data show CDR1 as KGHDR and CDR2 as SFDVKD. The CDR3 has 15 residues.

This clonotype was observed once. The V and J genes are TRBV28 and TRBJ1-2; 7 nucleotides align to TRBD1. CDR3 length: 14 residues. The J segment lost 4 bases and the V segment lost 4 bases, leaving 6 bases of the junction unmatched. Germline V CDR1 and CDR2: MDHEN, SYDVKM. Written as DNA, the CDR3 is TGTGCCAGCAGTTCAAGAGGGGGCTTCTATGGCTACACCTTC. This encodes CASSSRGGFYGYTF.

This chain joins TRBV10-3 and TRBJ2-3; 9 nucleotides align to TRBD1. The ends lost 6 bases at V and 4 bases at J; junction bases unmatched: 11. The CDR3 runs to 16 residues. The germline V gene has CDR1 ENHRY and CDR2 SYGVKD. The CDR3 loop is CAISEWDRVLPDTQYF. The CDR3, as DNA: TGTGCCATCAGCGAATGGGACAGGGTACTTCCAGATACGCAGTATTTT.

The genes are TRBV29-1 and TRBJ2-7; TRBD1 aligns across 8 bases. V lost 7 bases and J lost 9; bases outside the gene matches: 14. The CDR3 is made up of 13 amino acids. Germline loops: CDR1 SQVTM, CDR2 ANQGSEA. The CDR3 spells CSAIPGQGAAQYF. For the CDR3, the DNA is TGCAGCGCGATACCCGGGCAGGGGGCGGCGCAGTACTTC.

The chain is built from TRBV27 and TRBJ2-7; D uncertain. The CDR3 spans 15 residues. CDR1 is MNHEY, CDR2 SMNVEV, per germline (reference sequence). V gave up 2 bases and J gave up 1 base, with 12 bases separating them. The CDR3 region is CASSLGSTLSYEQYF. CDR3 bases: TGTGCCAGCAGTTTAGGCTCGACCTTATCCTACGAGCAGTACTTC.

This CDR3 reads CASSLAPKWTEYSNQPQHF. As DNA, the CDR3 is TGTGCCAGCAGCTTAGCCCCCAAGTGGACCGAATATAGCAATCAGCCCCAGCATTTT. This chain uses TRBV7-6 with TRBJ1-5; D ambiguous. This CDR3 has 19 amino acids. Germline CDR1 and CDR2: SGHVS and FNYEAQ. Deletions cut 0 bases from V and 0 bases from J, with 18 bases between.

This clonotype turned up a few times. The chain has TRBV20-1 and TRBJ2-6, with D perhaps TRBD1 (6 bases). The CDR3 is 14 residues long. V was shortened by 3 bases and J by 0 bases, with 6 bases between the two germline ends. CDR1 DFQATT and CDR2 SNEGSKA come from the germline V gene (reference sequence). The CDR3 loop is CSARDSSGANVLTF. The CDR3 DNA reads as TGCAGTGCTAGGGACAGCTCTGGGGCCAACGTCCTGACTTTC.

The V call is TRBV12-3 or TRBV12-4, the J call TRBJ2-5; perhaps D is TRBD1 or TRBD2 (5 bases each). V was shortened by 6 bases and J by 5 bases, with 19 bases between the two germline ends. The CDR3 length is 15 residues. CDR3 protein: CASRQMGEGHETQYF. CDR3 in DNA: TGTGCCAGCAGGCAAATGGGTGAGGGGCACGAGACCCAGTACTTC.

The rearrangement joins TRBV29-1 to TRBJ2-5; possible D gene TRBD2, 5 bases. The CDR3 has 13 residues. Per germline, CDR1 SQVTM and CDR2 ANQGSEA. V was clipped by 4 bases and J by 5 bases, with 14 bases between them. CDR3 coding DNA: TGCAGCGTTGGGCCGGGAAGCCGGGAGACCCAGTACTTC. Protein: CSVGPGSRETQYF.

V gene TRBV12-3 or TRBV12-4 combines with J gene TRBJ2-1; 13 positions match TRBD2. V trimming: 6 bases; J trimming: 7 bases; junction bases outside the gene matches: 6. The CDR3 covers 15 residues. The CDR3 DNA sequence: TGTGCCAGCAGGCCCGGGACTAGCGGGAATAATGAGCAGTTCTTC. Protein sequence: CASRPGTSGNNEQFF.

On this clonotype itself: The junction departs from germline at one end; a sequencing error may be responsible. This chain uses TRBV29-1 with TRBJ2-7; D gene uncertain. Germline V gives CDR1 SQVTM, CDR2 ANQGSEA. CDR3 length equals 12 residues. In DNA, the CDR3 is TGCAGCGTTGCTCGGTCCCAAGAGACCCAGCACTTC. Translation: CSVARSQETQHF.

The chain carries TRBV7-8 and TRBJ2-1; weak D call: TRBD2 (5 bases). Per the germline V gene, CDR1 is SGHVS and CDR2 is FQNEAQ. The CDR3 contains 14 residues. Between the trimmed V and J ends, which lost 3 bases and 8 bases, there was a span of 14 bases. CDR3 coding DNA: TGTGCCAGCAGCTTGCGGCTAGCTGACGATGAGCAGTTCTTC. Its translation is CASSLRLADDEQFF. Full variable domain (remainder filled in from reference TRBV7-8 and TRBJ2-1): GAGVSQSPRYKVAKRGQDVALRCDPISGHVSLFWYQQALGQGPEFLTYFQNEAQLDKSGLPSDRFFAERPEGSVSTLKIQRTQQEDSAVYLCASSLRLADDEQFFGPGTRLTVL.

This clonotype turned up a few times. J is TRBJ2-7 and V is TRBV9, with D unclear. V was pared by 0 bases and J by 3 bases, with 16 bases between. Germline V lookup: CDR1 SGDLS, CDR2 YYNGEE. This CDR3 spans 16 amino acids. The CDR3 loop reads CASSVGVTSSGYEQYF. As DNA, the CDR3 is TGTGCCAGCAGCGTAGGGGTTACCTCTTCGGGCTACGAGCAGTACTTC.

This chain uses TRBV5-6 with TRBJ2-5; no firm D call. Deletions cut 0 bases from V and 5 bases from J, with 8 bases between. This CDR3 is built from 13 residues. CDR1 is SGHDT, CDR2 YYEEEE, per germline. This CDR3 is CASSLDVQETQYF. The CDR3 region has the DNA TGTGCCAGCAGCTTGGACGTTCAGGAGACCCAGTACTTC.

DNA of the CDR3: TGTGCCACCGGCCGACAGGGGGGAGAGACCCAGTACTTC. Protein sequence: CATGRQGGETQYF. This rearrangement joins TRBV28 to TRBJ2-7; 9 positions agree with TRBD1. The J call may be wrong; the DNA end is better matched by TRBJ2-5. The germline V gene encodes CDR1 MDHEN and CDR2 SYDVKM. This CDR3 is 13 amino acids long.

This clonotype showed up many times. This sequence joins TRBV7-2 and TRBJ2-1; TRBD1 matches at 8 bases. The germline CDR1 and CDR2 sequences are SGHTA and FQGNSA. This CDR3 contains 17 residues. V was pared by 1 base and J by 6 bases, with 11 bases of the junction left unmatched. The CDR3 DNA reads TGTGCCAGCAGCTTAGGGGGGTGGGGGACAGGTGGCAATGAGCAGTTCTTC. This gives the protein CASSLGGWGTGGNEQFF. Full variable domain (missing parts from reference TRBV7-2 and TRBJ2-1): GAGVSQSPSNKVTEKGKDVELRCDPISGHTALYWYRQSLGQGLEFLIYFQGNSAPDKSGLPSDRFSAERTGGSVSTLTIQRTQQEDSAVYLCASSLGGWGTGGNEQFFGPGTRLTVL.

The rearrangement joins TRBV19 to TRBJ1-5; D gene uncertain. V lost 3 bases and J 5 bases, leaving 5 bases between the germline ends. The CDR3 is 12 residues long. Germline V gene lookup returns CDR1 LNHDA and CDR2 SQIVND (reference sequence). The CDR3 DNA follows: TGTGCCAGTAGTATGTCCGATCAGCCCCAGCATTTT. As protein: CASSMSDQPQHF.

The chain joins TRBV6-6 to TRBJ1-5, with D possibly being TRBD1 (5 bases). Germline lookup yields CDR1 MNHNY and CDR2 SVGAGI (reference sequence). V dropped 4 bases and J dropped 3 bases, with 10 bases sitting between them. There are 14 residues in the CDR3. CDR3 residues: CASSWRQTNQPQHF. The DNA for the CDR3 is TGTGCCAGCAGTTGGAGACAGACCAATCAGCCCCAGCATTTT.

In this sample, this clonotype turned up a few times. The CDR3 DNA reads as TGTGCCAGCAGTTCAGGCGGTAGCGGGAGCGAGCAGTACTTC. It codes for CASSSGGSGSEQYF. This chain connects TRBV27 to TRBJ2-5, with 9 bases that match TRBD2. The J call may be in error: the DNA end matches TRBJ2-7 better. The CDR3 contains 14 residues. Germline-derived CDR1 and CDR2 are MNHEY and SMNVEV (reference sequence).

The rearrangement links TRBV10-3 to TRBJ2-1; 8 nucleotides line up with TRBD1. V was pared by 5 bases and J by 4 bases, with 10 bases of the junction left unmatched. CDR3 size: 16 residues. Looked up from germline, CDR1 is ENHRY and CDR2 is SYGVKD. CDR3 amino acids: CAISLADRGRYNEQFF. Written as DNA, the CDR3 is TGTGCCATCAGTCTAGCCGACAGGGGCCGATACAATGAGCAGTTCTTC.

The chain is built from TRBV7-9 and TRBJ1-4, with D possibly TRBD1 on 5 matching bases. The V gene's germline CDR1 is SEHNR and CDR2 FQNEAQ (reference sequence). V lost 6 bases and J 0 bases, leaving 11 bases between the germline ends. The length of the CDR3 is 15 residues. The CDR3 reads CASSHGGTTNEKLFF. The CDR3 bases are TGTGCCAGCAGTCACGGGGGGACAACTAATGAAAAACTGTTTTTT. Combining the CDR3 with reference TRBV7-9 and TRBJ1-4 gives the whole variable domain DTGVSQNPRHKITKRGQNVTFRCDPISEHNRLYWYRQTLGQGPEFLTYFQNEAQLEKSRLLSDRFSAERPKGSFSTLEIQRTEQGDSAMYLCASSHGGTTNEKLFFGSGTQLSVL.

This clonotype was recorded a few times. The chain carries TRBV6-1 and TRBJ2-7, with a tentative D call TRBD2 (6 bases). V was shortened by 1 base and J by 9 bases, with 7 bases between the two germline ends. The CDR3 totals 11 residues. Germline loops: CDR1 MNHNS, CDR2 SASEGT. In nucleotides, the CDR3 is TGTGCCAGCAGTGAAGTGGGAGGGCAGTACTTC. It specifies CASSEVGGQYF.

This chain links TRBV2 with TRBJ1-4; D gene unclear. With 4 bases removed from V and 5 bases from J, the gap between germline ends came to 11 bases. The CDR3 is 14 amino acids. Germline lookup yields CDR1 SNHLY and CDR2 FYNNEI. CDR3 residues: CASSAGKANEKLFF. In DNA form, the CDR3 reads TGTGCCAGCAGTGCGGGCAAAGCCAATGAAAAACTGTTTTTT.

The chain is built from TRBV7-2 and TRBJ1-2, with a weak D call TRBD1 (5 bases). Trimming cost V 0 bases and J 3 bases, with 17 bases left between them. CDR1 is SGHTA, CDR2 FQGNSA, per germline. The CDR3 loop spans 17 amino acids. CDR3 in amino acids: CASSLARWGRPDYGYTF. CDR3 in DNA: TGTGCCAGCAGCTTAGCCCGGTGGGGCAGGCCCGACTATGGCTACACCTTC. Full variable domain (outside the CDR3, taken from reference TRBV7-2 and TRBJ1-2): GAGVSQSPSNKVTEKGKDVELRCDPISGHTALYWYRQSLGQGLEFLIYFQGNSAPDKSGLPSDRFSAERTGGSVSTLTIQRTQQEDSAVYLCASSLARWGRPDYGYTFGSGTRLTVV.

The chain links TRBV15 to TRBJ2-1; 9 nucleotides line up with TRBD1. The V gene's germline CDR1 is LNHNV and CDR2 YYDKDF (reference sequence). The CDR3 totals 16 residues. V lost 6 bases to trimming and J lost 4 bases; unmatched junction nucleotides: 10. The CDR3: CATSLPRDRVYNEQFF. In nucleotides, the CDR3 is TGTGCCACCAGTCTTCCCCGGGACAGGGTTTACAATGAGCAGTTCTTC.

This chain's CDR3 is CASSQIELAGVRYEQYF. The DNA of the CDR3 is TGCGCCAGCAGCCAAATTGAGCTAGCGGGGGTTCGGTACGAGCAGTACTTC. The chain combines TRBV4-1 with TRBJ2-4; 10 bases are a match to TRBD2. The DNA end lines up better with TRBJ2-7; the J call may be wrong. Looked up from germline, CDR1 is MGHRA and CDR2 is YSYEKL. This CDR3 spans 17 amino acids.

The chain couples TRBV27 to TRBJ2-7; 7 nucleotides align to TRBD2. The assigned J gene may be wrong: the sequence end matches TRBJ2-5 better. Germline CDR1 and CDR2: MNHEY and SMNVEV (reference sequence). The CDR3 totals 14 residues. The CDR3 DNA follows: TGTGCCAGCAGTTTCGGGGGGAGGGCAGAGACCCAGTACTTC. This gives the protein CASSFGGRAETQYF.